The rows below give T cell receptor beta chains drawn from one sample of a study of cytomegalovirus exposure and HLA in healthy donors. TCRdb's copy holds only in-frame clones and misses some; the assay was immunoSEQ multiplex PCR. The table lists roughly 100,000 clones, around four fifths of them singletons. Sample: PBMCs. These receptors all stem from a woman aged 40 to 50 in good health and CMV-seropositive. CDR3s include the opening cysteine and the closing phenylalanine or tryptophan. D genes are given only for firm matches.

TRBJ2-5	TRBV5-1	16	NA	TGCGCCAGCAGCTTAAGTGTAACAGGGTATCAAGAGACCCAGTACTTC	CASSLSVTGYQETQYF
TRBJ1-1	TRBV19	17	NA	TGTGCCAGTAGTATAGGGTTCAGGAGGATTCGGGACACTGAAGCTTTCTTT	CASSIGFRRIRDTEAFF
TRBJ2-1	TRBV5-4	16	TRBD2	TGTGCCAGCAGCAAACCCGGACTAGCGGTCGACAATGAGCAGTTCTTC	CASSKPGLAVDNEQFF
TRBJ2-3	TRBV9	18	TRBD2	TGTGCCAGCAGCGGGGGTCTAGCGGGGGGAACTAGCACAGATACGCAGTATTTT	CASSGGLAGGTSTDTQYF
TRBJ1-6	TRBV6-5	15	NA	TGTGCCAGCAGGCCCGGGACACTTTATAATTCACCCCTCCACTTT	CASRPGTLYNSPLHF
TRBJ1-6	TRBV5-1	15	NA	TGCGCCAGCAGCAGCAATACAGGGTCCAATTCACCCCTCCACTTT	CASSSNTGSNSPLHF
TRBJ1-6	TRBV5-1	16	TRBD1	TGCGCCAGCAGCCGTGGGACAGGAGAGACTAATTCACCCCTCCACTTT	CASSRGTGETNSPLHF
TRBJ2-3	TRBV14	16	NA	TGTGCCAGCAGCCGGTTTCAGGGCTCTTCCACAGATACGCAGTATTTT	CASSRFQGSSTDTQYF
TRBJ1-5	TRBV29-1	13	TRBD1	TGCAGCGTTGGACAGGGACACAATCAGCCCCAGCATTTT	CSVGQGHNQPQHF
TRBJ1-6	TRBV28	16	NA	TGTGCCAGCAACGATAAAAGGGGGGGTGGGAATTCACCCCTCCACTTT	CASNDKRGGGNSPLHF
TRBJ2-1	TRBV11-2	16	TRBD1	TGTGCCAGCAGCCAGAGACAGGGGCCTATCTACAATGAGCAGTTCTTC	CASSQRQGPIYNEQFF